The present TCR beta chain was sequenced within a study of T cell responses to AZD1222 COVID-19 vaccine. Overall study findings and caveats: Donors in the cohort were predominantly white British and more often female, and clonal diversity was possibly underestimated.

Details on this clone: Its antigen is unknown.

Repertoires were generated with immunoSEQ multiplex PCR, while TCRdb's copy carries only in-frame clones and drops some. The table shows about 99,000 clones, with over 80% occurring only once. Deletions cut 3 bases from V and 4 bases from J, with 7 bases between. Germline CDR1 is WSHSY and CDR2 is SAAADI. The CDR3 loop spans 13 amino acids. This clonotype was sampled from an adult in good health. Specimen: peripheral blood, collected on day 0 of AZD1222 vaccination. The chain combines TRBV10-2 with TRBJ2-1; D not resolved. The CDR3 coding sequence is TGCGCCAGCAGTGAAGCCAGATACAATGAGCAGTTCTTC. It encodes CASSEARYNEQFF.